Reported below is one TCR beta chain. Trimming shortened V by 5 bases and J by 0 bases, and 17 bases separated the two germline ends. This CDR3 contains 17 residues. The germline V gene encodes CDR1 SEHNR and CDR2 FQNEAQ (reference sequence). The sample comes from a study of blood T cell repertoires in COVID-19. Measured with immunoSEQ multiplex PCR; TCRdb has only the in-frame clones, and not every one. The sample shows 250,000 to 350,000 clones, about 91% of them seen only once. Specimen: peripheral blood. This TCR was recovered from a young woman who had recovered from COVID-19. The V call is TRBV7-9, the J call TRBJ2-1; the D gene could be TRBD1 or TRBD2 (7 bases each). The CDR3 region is CASSLGRGPNSYNEQFF. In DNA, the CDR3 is TGTGCCAGCAGCCTAGGGAGGGGGCCGAACTCCTACAATGAGCAGTTCTTC. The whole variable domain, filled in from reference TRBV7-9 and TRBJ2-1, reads DTGVSQNPRHKITKRGQNVTFRCDPISEHNRLYWYRQTLGQGPEFLTYFQNEAQLEKSRLLSDRFSAERPKGSFSTLEIQRTEQGDSAMYLCASSLGRGPNSYNEQFFGPGTRLTVL.